These 13 T cell receptor beta chains came from one sample sequenced in a study of post-analysis software for immune sequencing data. Broader study findings: In patients, TRBV5-6, TRBV5-1 and TRBV20-1 belonged to five TRBV segments found more frequently than in controls.

The antigens these receptors bind are not known. TCR beta cDNA libraries included unique molecular identifiers. TCRdb re-called the PCR reads through MiXCR, storing one row per CDR3 protein. This sample has approximately 570,000 distinct CDR3 sequences, with 40% to 50% found just once. The sample taken for sequencing was blood. The source of these receptors is a girl aged 5-17 years with multiple sclerosis.

The V call is TRBV10-2, the J call TRBJ2-1; a possible D gene is TRBD2 (6 bases). The end of the DNA fits TRBJ2-7 better, so the J call may be wrong. This CDR3 has 13 residues. Germline lookup yields CDR1 WSHSY and CDR2 SAAADI. The CDR3 loop reads CASWASVNNEQYF. The CDR3 DNA sequence: TGCGCCAGCTGGGCTAGCGTCAACAATGAGCAGTACTTC.

This clonotype turned up a few times. The chain couples TRBV5-1 to TRBJ2-3; 8 nucleotides match TRBD1. Trimming took 4 bases from V and 5 from J; bases not matched to a gene: 12. This CDR3 has 16 residues. Germline CDR1 SGHRS, CDR2 YFSETQ. The CDR3 nucleotides are TGCGCCAGCAGCCCAGAAGGACAGGGAGTTTTAGATACGCAGTATTTT. It yields the protein CASSPEGQGVLDTQYF.

This sequence joins TRBV7-2 and TRBJ2-3, with TRBD2 matching 8 bases. Looked up from germline, CDR1 is SGHTA and CDR2 is FQGNSA. The CDR3 has 15 amino acids. V dropped 8 bases and J dropped 4; count of bases not matched to a gene: 11. CDR3 sequence (DNA): TGTGCCAGCCGGGGAGGGGCTAGCGGGCCAGATACGCAGTATTTT. This codes for CASRGGASGPDTQYF.

This clonotype was seen once. The genes are TRBV7-9 and TRBJ2-3; D is uncertain. From germline, CDR1 is SEHNR and CDR2 FQNEAQ (reference sequence). The CDR3 spans 11 residues. Trimming cost V 6 bases and J 5 bases, with 6 bases left between them. CDR3 region: CASRSGDTQYF. DNA for the CDR3: TGTGCCAGCAGATCAGGAGATACGCAGTATTTT.

V and J are TRBV10-3 and TRBJ1-2; 9 nucleotides align to TRBD1. V dropped 2 bases and J dropped 6; count of bases not matched to a gene: 4. CDR1 ENHRY and CDR2 SYGVKD come from the germline V gene. The CDR3 is made up of 14 amino acids. For the CDR3, the DNA is TGTGCCATCAGTGAGACAGGGGGCACGAATGGCTACACCTTC. It translates to CAISETGGTNGYTF.

V usage is TRBV2 and J usage is TRBJ2-3; D perhaps matches TRBD1 (6 bases). From germline, CDR1 is SNHLY and CDR2 FYNNEI. CDR3 length: 14 amino acids. Trimming left V 5 bases short and J 3 bases short, with 12 bases between. The CDR3 DNA reads TGTGCCAGCAGTTTTCTCGGACAGACAGATACGCAGTATTTT. Its protein is CASSFLGQTDTQYF.

The chain carries TRBV20-1 and TRBJ1-2, with D possibly TRBD1 on 5 matching bases. Germline lookup yields CDR1 DFQATT and CDR2 SNEGSKA (reference sequence). The CDR3 is 14 residues long. V was shortened by 6 bases and J by 2 bases, with 16 bases between the two germline ends. CDR3 coding DNA: TGCAGTGCCATTCCCCAGGGCGACAACTATGGCTACACCTTC. Translating it yields CSAIPQGDNYGYTF.

This clonotype was counted a single time. The CDR3 nucleotides are TGTGCCAGCAACGCGCTACAGGGTCAAACTGAAGCTTTCTTT. It specifies CASNALQGQTEAFF. The chain is built from TRBV27 and TRBJ1-1, with TRBD1 as a possible D gene (6 bases). V lost 7 bases and J lost 5, with 17 bases in between. There are 14 residues in the CDR3. From germline, CDR1 is MNHEY and CDR2 SMNVEV (reference sequence).

This clonotype occurred a few times. V is TRBV4-1 and J is TRBJ2-4, with 7 bases fitting TRBD1. J was trimmed by 8 bases and V by 1 base; bases with no gene match: 8. Germline CDR1 and CDR2: MGHRA and YSYEKL. CDR3 length: 15 amino acids. The CDR3 nucleotides read TGCGCCAGCAGCCAAGGGGGTGGACAGGAGGACATTCAGTACTTC. Amino acids: CASSQGGGQEDIQYF.

This clonotype was counted a few times. The V call is TRBV4-1, the J call TRBJ2-1; TRBD1 matches at 7 bases. CDR3 length: 17 amino acids. Germline lookup yields CDR1 MGHRA and CDR2 YSYEKL. V lost 4 bases and J lost 5; bases outside the gene matches: 14. The CDR3 protein is CASSRGLGTDLNNEQFF. The CDR3 coding sequence is TGCGCCAGCAGCCGAGGACTTGGGACAGACCTTAACAATGAGCAGTTCTTC.

The gene calls are TRBV5-6 and TRBJ2-7; D might be TRBD2 (5 bases). The germline V gene encodes CDR1 SGHDT and CDR2 YYEEEE. The ends were cut back, 3 bases at V and 3 bases at J, with 16 bases in the middle. The CDR3 length is 15 residues. CDR3 residues: CASSSGRGQFYEQYF. The DNA of the CDR3 is TGTGCCAGCAGCTCTGGACGAGGGCAGTTCTACGAGCAGTACTTC. Drawing the rest from reference TRBV5-6 and TRBJ2-7, the complete variable domain is DAGVTQSPTHLIKTRGQQVTLRCSPKSGHDTVSWYQQALGQGPQFIFQYYEEEERQRGNFPDRFSGHQFPNYSSELNVNALLLGDSALYLCASSSGRGQFYEQYFGPGTRLTVT.

In its sample, this clonotype was seen once. The chain employs TRBV2 and TRBJ1-2; no clear D gene. Germline CDR1 is SNHLY and CDR2 is FYNNEI. V lost 3 bases and J lost 8, with 13 bases in between. The CDR3 runs 13 residues. The CDR3 DNA follows: TGTGCCAGCAGTGAGATCCACAGTTACGGCTACACCTTC. It encodes CASSEIHSYGYTF.

The CDR3 DNA follows: TGTGCCAGCTCTGGGACTAGCGGGAGTTTGTACTTC. Its translation: CASSGTSGSLYF. This chain links TRBV9 with TRBJ2-7; 14 bases map to TRBD2. V shed 7 bases and J 12 bases; nucleotides not matched to a gene: 6. There are 12 residues in the CDR3. Germline V gene sequence: CDR1 SGDLS, CDR2 YYNGEE.